The TCR beta chain described here comes from a study of cytomegalovirus exposure and HLA in healthy donors. 60 Vbeta and 13 Jbeta primers were used in PCR. Using immunoSEQ multiplex PCR, the repertoire was profiled, and TCRdb retains in-frame clones only, with some absent. The table includes approximately 140,000 clones, 77% detected once. The clonotype originates from a woman aged 45 to 65 in good health and CMV-seronegative. Sequencing used PBMCs.

The CDR3 protein is CSVLTGSSYEQYF. In nucleotides, the CDR3 is TGCAGCGTTCTAACGGGGAGCTCCTACGAGCAGTACTTC. The V call is TRBV29-1, the J call TRBJ2-5; D is possibly TRBD2 (5 bases). The J call is in doubt because the DNA end fits TRBJ2-7 better. The germline gives CDR1 SQVTM, CDR2 ANQGSEA. The CDR3 contains 13 residues.